In its sample, the clone carrying this TCR beta chain was seen once. CDR1 and CDR2 (germline): LGHDT, YNNKEL (reference sequence). V was shortened by 4 bases and J by 0 bases, with 14 bases between the two germline ends. The CDR3 consists of 16 residues. Study processing details: Amplification of reference gene primers was used by the study to estimate nucleated cell counts. Measured with immunoSEQ multiplex PCR; TCRdb has only the in-frame clones, and not every one. Clone size and V and J calls were adopted from that table, with D and trimming inferred from the DNA. The profile shows 70,000 or so clones, approximately 90% of them singletons. These data belong to a study of blood T cell repertoires in COVID-19. Overall study context: Both acute and convalescent COVID-19 samples were obtained from the United States, Italy and Spain. From T cells, B-cell-depleted T cells, or PBMCs came the material, which was cDNA or gDNA.

J is TRBJ2-3 and V is TRBV3-1 (or the pseudogene TRBV3-2); tentative D call: TRBD2 (5 bases). The TCR was taken from a man aged 65 to 79 with active or convalescent COVID-19. Sequenced sample: peripheral blood. This CDR3 reads CASSPSLGGSTDTQYF. Here the CDR3 DNA reads TGTGCCAGCAGCCCCTCCTTGGGCGGGAGCACAGATACGCAGTATTTT.